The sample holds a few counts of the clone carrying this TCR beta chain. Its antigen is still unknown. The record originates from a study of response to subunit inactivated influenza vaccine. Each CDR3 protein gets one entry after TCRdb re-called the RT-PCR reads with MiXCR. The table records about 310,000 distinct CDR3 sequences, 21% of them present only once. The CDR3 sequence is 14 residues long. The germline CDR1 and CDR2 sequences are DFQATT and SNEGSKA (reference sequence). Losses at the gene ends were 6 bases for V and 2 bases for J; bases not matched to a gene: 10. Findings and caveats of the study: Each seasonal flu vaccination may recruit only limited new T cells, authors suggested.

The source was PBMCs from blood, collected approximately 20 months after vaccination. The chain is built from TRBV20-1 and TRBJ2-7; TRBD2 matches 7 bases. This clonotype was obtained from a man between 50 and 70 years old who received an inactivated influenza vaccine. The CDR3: CSAPNQRGPYEQYF. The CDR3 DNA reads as TGCAGTGCCCCGAACCAGCGGGGACCCTACGAGCAGTACTTC.